The entry that follows covers one TCR beta chain sequence. Original analysis: Quantification of nucleated cells was approximated via reference gene primer amplification. Sequenced by immunoSEQ multiplex PCR; TCRdb stores in-frame clones only, minus some. V, J and clone size were drawn from that table, and D and trimming were deduced from the DNA. Seen here are fewer than 200,000 clones, about 88% observed once, and the top ten hold about 1%. This CDR3 spans 11 amino acids. V lost 1 base to trimming and J lost 4 bases, with 4 bases between them. Germline assignment: CDR1 GTSNPN and CDR2 SVGIG (reference sequence). The sample originates from a study of blood T cell repertoires in COVID-19. Study in general: Spain, Italy and the United States supplied samples that represented acute and convalescent COVID-19. PBMCs, B-cell-depleted T cells, or T cells were the source of the cDNA or gDNA that made up the material.

The chain has TRBV30 and TRBJ1-2; D is unresolved. The clonotype was recovered from a man aged 35 to 55 with acute or convalescent COVID-19. What was sequenced was peripheral blood. The CDR3 DNA is TGTGCCTGGAGTGCCGGCTATGGCTACACCTTC. Amino acids: CAWSAGYGYTF.